A single sample gave rise to the 11 T cell receptor beta chains below, sequenced in a study of blood T cell repertoires in COVID-19. TCRdb's copy holds only in-frame clones and misses some; the assay was immunoSEQ multiplex PCR. The table lists approximately 430,000 clones, roughly 85% of them singletons. Sequencing was carried out using peripheral blood. Source of these receptors: a woman in her twenties or thirties with active or convalescent COVID-19.

The J gene is TRBJ2-7, the V gene TRBV15; D possibly corresponds to TRBD2 (5 bases). Germline CDR1 is LNHNV and CDR2 is YYDKDF (reference sequence). V was trimmed by 5 bases and J by 1 base, leaving 15 bases between them. The CDR3 loop spans 15 amino acids. CDR3 coding DNA: TGTGCCACCAGCCCGGTGGCGGGTCAATCCTACGAGCAGTACTTC. As protein: CATSPVAGQSYEQYF.

This clone has just one count. The V gene is TRBV19, the J gene TRBJ1-5; 10 bases align to TRBD1. The V segment lost 8 bases and the J segment 6 bases; nucleotides outside the gene matches: 10. This CDR3 is 15 amino acids long. Germline CDR1 is LNHDA and CDR2 is SQIVND (reference sequence). The CDR3 sequence: CASREIRDRGQPQHF. In nucleotides, the CDR3 is TGTGCCAGTCGAGAAATCAGGGACAGGGGTCAGCCCCAGCATTTT.

The gene calls are TRBV19 and TRBJ1-2; D not certain. The CDR3 runs to 12 residues. Trimming cost V 0 bases and J 8 bases, with 7 bases left between them. In germline, CDR1 is LNHDA, CDR2 SQIVND (reference sequence). The CDR3 sequence is CASSIDLTGYTF. The CDR3 DNA is TGTGCCAGTAGTATAGACTTAACAGGCTACACCTTC.

The chain couples TRBV18 to TRBJ1-5; D gene unclear. V was clipped by 2 bases and J by 7 bases, with 6 bases between them. This CDR3 comprises 12 residues. Germline V gives CDR1 KGHSH, CDR2 LQKENI. The CDR3 loop reads CASSPGEQPQHF. As DNA, the CDR3 is TGTGCCAGCTCACCAGGGGAGCAGCCCCAGCATTTT.

The chain has TRBV6-2 or TRBV6-3 and TRBJ1-2; D not certain. Trimming stripped 5 bases from V and 6 bases from J, with 10 bases between. The germline V gene has CDR1 MNHEY and CDR2 SVGEGT. CDR3 length equals 12 residues. The CDR3 DNA sequence: TGTGCCAGCAGTAACGCAGGCAATGGCTACACCTTC. This codes for CASSNAGNGYTF.

This clone was seen a single time. V usage is TRBV10-3 and J usage is TRBJ1-4; TRBD1 matches at 8 bases. The V segment lost 10 bases and the J segment 7 bases; nucleotides outside the gene matches: 8. CDR1 and CDR2 from the germline V gene are ENHRY and SYGVKD. This CDR3 has 13 amino acids. This CDR3 is CATGQGGSEKLFF. The DNA for the CDR3 is TGTGCCACCGGACAGGGTGGGTCTGAAAAACTGTTTTTT.

The chain couples TRBV29-1 to TRBJ2-2, with no clear D. This CDR3 spans 13 amino acids. From germline, CDR1 is SQVTM and CDR2 ANQGSEA. The germline V and J ends were trimmed by 7 bases and 4 bases, with 13 bases remaining between them. The CDR3 coding sequence is TGCAGCGCGATAATATCGAGCACCGGGGAGCTGTTTTTT. Translating gives CSAIISSTGELFF.

V is TRBV21-1 and J is TRBJ1-1. TRBV21-1 is a recognized pseudogene. The CDR3 sequence is 16 residues long. CDR3 sequence reads: CASSKPIEVQNAEAFF. The DNA for the CDR3 is TGTGCCAGCAGCAAACCGATCGAGGTCCAGAATGCTGAAGCTTTCTTT.

The chain recombines TRBV6-5 with TRBJ2-7, with D maybe TRBD2 (6 bases). CDR1 is MNHEY, CDR2 SVGAGI, per germline. The ends were cut back, 0 bases at V and 5 bases at J, with 14 bases in the middle. CDR3 length: 15 amino acids. For the CDR3, the DNA is TGTGCCAGCAGTTACTCTCTGGGGGGTAGCAACGAGCAGTACTTC. It translates to CASSYSLGGSNEQYF.

V usage is TRBV4-1 and J usage is TRBJ2-3, with TRBD1 matching over 7 bases. Germline lookup yields CDR1 MGHRA and CDR2 YSYEKL. This CDR3 region has 15 residues. J gave up 2 bases and V 0 bases, and 2 bases lay outside the gene matches. The CDR3 reads CASSQETGITDTQYF. In DNA form, the CDR3 reads TGCGCCAGCAGCCAAGAGACAGGGATCACAGATACGCAGTATTTT.

The V call is TRBV11-2, the J call TRBJ1-5; no clear D. The CDR3 runs 14 residues. Germline lookup yields CDR1 SGHAT and CDR2 FQNNGV. With 2 bases removed from V and 3 bases from J, the gap between germline ends came to 8 bases. As DNA, the CDR3 is TGTGCCAGCAGCTTACCGGGGTACAATCAGCCCCAGCATTTT. Translating it yields CASSLPGYNQPQHF.